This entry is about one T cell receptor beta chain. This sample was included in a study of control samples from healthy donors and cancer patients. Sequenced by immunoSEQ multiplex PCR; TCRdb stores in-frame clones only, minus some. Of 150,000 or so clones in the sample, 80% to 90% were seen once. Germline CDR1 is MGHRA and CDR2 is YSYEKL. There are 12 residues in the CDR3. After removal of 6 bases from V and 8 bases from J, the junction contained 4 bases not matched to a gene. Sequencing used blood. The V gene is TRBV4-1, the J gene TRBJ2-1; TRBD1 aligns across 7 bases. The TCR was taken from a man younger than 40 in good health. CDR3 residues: CASSYRGDEQFF. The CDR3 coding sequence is TGCGCCAGCAGTTACAGGGGCGATGAGCAGTTCTTC.